Below are 24 T cell receptor beta chains sequenced from a single sample in a study of blood T cell repertoires in COVID-19. Assay: immunoSEQ multiplex PCR; the TCRdb copy retains only in-frame clones and omits some. The table includes around 300,000 clones, almost 90% detected once. The material sequenced was peripheral blood. Every receptor here comes from a woman aged 40 to 50 with COVID-19, enrolled during active disease.

This clone appeared once. The chain couples TRBV27 to TRBJ1-6; D not resolved. Trimming left V 2 bases short and J 6 bases short, with 14 bases between. Germline V lookup: CDR1 MNHEY, CDR2 SMNVEV (reference sequence). The CDR3 totals 16 residues. The CDR3 bases are TGTGCCAGCAGTTTAACGCGTTCGGGGTTTAATTCACCCCTCCACTTT. Protein: CASSLTRSGFNSPLHF.

This sequence joins TRBV12-5 and TRBJ1-1; 8 bases line up with TRBD1. V was pared by 5 bases and J by 4 bases, with 3 bases of the junction left unmatched. From germline, CDR1 is LGHNT and CDR2 FRNRAP. The CDR3 length is 13 residues. The CDR3 coding sequence is TGTGCTAGTGGTCAAACAGGGGGCACTGAAGCTTTCTTT. It is translated as CASGQTGGTEAFF.

This rearrangement joins TRBV3-1 (or the pseudogene TRBV3-2) to TRBJ2-1, with 12 bases matching TRBD2. V shed 4 bases and J 9 bases; nucleotides not matched to a gene: 7. The CDR3 runs to 15 residues. The V gene's germline CDR1 is LGHDT and CDR2 YNNKEL (reference sequence). The CDR3 DNA is TGTGCCAGCAGCCGACCTAGCGGGGGGGCTGTTGAGCAGTTCTTC. It encodes CASSRPSGGAVEQFF.

This CDR3 reads CASSSSPGGRNYNEQFF. CDR3 nucleotide sequence: TGCGCCAGCAGCTCTTCCCCCGGGGGGCGAAACTACAATGAGCAGTTCTTC. The V gene is TRBV5-1, the J gene TRBJ2-1; TRBD2 is a possible D gene (7 bases). Germline V gene sequence: CDR1 SGHRS, CDR2 YFSETQ. V gave up 3 bases and J gave up 3 bases, with 19 bases separating them. The CDR3 sequence is 17 residues long. The full variable domain, its missing parts supplied by reference TRBV5-1 and TRBJ2-1, is KAGVTQTPRYLIKTRGQQVTLSCSPISGHRSVSWYQQTPGQGLQFLFEYFSETQRNKGNFPGRFSGRQFSNSRSEMNVSTLELGDSALYLCASSSSPGGRNYNEQFFGPGTRLTVL.

This clone was seen only a few times. V usage is TRBV18 and J usage is TRBJ1-1, with 7 bases lining up with TRBD1. Trimming removed 1 base from V and 0 bases from J; junction bases left unmatched: 8. Germline V gives CDR1 KGHSH, CDR2 LQKENI. The CDR3 has 17 amino acids. The CDR3 DNA follows: TGTGCCAGCTCACCACGGGCGGGACAGCCCTTGAACACTGAAGCTTTCTTT. This gives the protein CASSPRAGQPLNTEAFF.

The rearrangement links TRBV18 to TRBJ1-2; D may be TRBD1 (6 bases). V lost 7 bases and J 2 bases, leaving 14 bases between the germline ends. Germline values: CDR1 KGHSH, CDR2 LQKENI. This CDR3 is built from 14 residues. The CDR3 protein is CASLPGHLNYGYTF. The CDR3 bases are TGTGCCAGCTTGCCGGGACATTTGAACTATGGCTACACCTTC.

V usage is TRBV25-1 and J usage is TRBJ1-6, with a possible D match to TRBD1 (5 bases). The CDR3 sequence is 14 residues long. Germline values: CDR1 MGHDK, CDR2 SYGVNS. Trimming stripped 4 bases from V and 5 bases from J, with 9 bases between. This CDR3 reads CASSATGNNSPLHF. Written as DNA, the CDR3 is TGTGCCAGCAGTGCTACAGGAAATAATTCACCCCTCCACTTT.

This clone was counted once. This chain joins TRBV28 and TRBJ2-7; 7 nucleotides align to TRBD1. The CDR3 sequence is 13 residues long. From germline, CDR1 is MDHEN and CDR2 SYDVKM. Losses at the gene ends were 6 bases for V and 5 bases for J; bases not matched to a gene: 7. The CDR3 DNA is TGTGCCAGCAGCCGGGACAGTACCAACGAGCAGTACTTC. Its protein is CASSRDSTNEQYF.

The genes are TRBV9 and TRBJ2-1; TRBD2 matches 8 bases. J gave up 3 bases and V 2 bases, and 4 bases lay outside the gene matches. The germline V gene encodes CDR1 SGDLS and CDR2 YYNGEE. The CDR3 length is 15 residues. CDR3: CASSVREGFYNEQFF. CDR3 DNA sequence: TGTGCCAGCAGCGTCCGGGAGGGCTTCTACAATGAGCAGTTCTTC.

The chain combines TRBV4-1 with TRBJ1-4, with D possibly being TRBD1 (6 bases). In germline, CDR1 is MGHRA, CDR2 YSYEKL. The length of the CDR3 is 17 residues. Trimming took 4 bases from V and 0 from J, leaving 15 bases between them. For the CDR3, the DNA is TGCGCCAGCAGCCCCCTCCAGGGGAGCTCAACTAATGAAAAACTGTTTTTT. It encodes CASSPLQGSSTNEKLFF.

This chain uses TRBV6-2 or TRBV6-3 with TRBJ1-4; the D is unclear. Looked up from germline, CDR1 is MNHEY and CDR2 is SVGEGT. There are 11 residues in the CDR3. Trimming took 4 bases from V and 12 from J, leaving 9 bases between them. CDR3 protein: CASSSYRQLFF. The DNA for the CDR3 is TGTGCCAGCAGTTCTTACAGACAACTGTTTTTT.

The chain is built from TRBV27 and TRBJ2-7; maybe TRBD2 (6 bases). Per germline, CDR1 MNHEY and CDR2 SMNVEV (reference sequence). V dropped 2 bases and J dropped 6 bases, with 14 bases sitting between them. The CDR3 length is 14 residues. CDR3: CASSLARTGGEQYF. The CDR3, as DNA: TGTGCCAGCAGTTTAGCGAGGACCGGGGGCGAGCAGTACTTC.

The genes are TRBV28 and TRBJ1-1, with D unclear. V was clipped by 4 bases and J by 1 base, with 7 bases between them. The CDR3 covers 13 residues. Germline CDR1 MDHEN, CDR2 SYDVKM. CDR3 in DNA: TGTGCCAGCAGTTCGGTGAGGAACACTGAAGCTTTCTTT. Residues: CASSSVRNTEAFF.

The chain is built from TRBV28 and TRBJ1-1; a weak D match, TRBD1 (5 bases). The CDR3 is 14 residues long. The V gene lost 8 bases and the J gene lost 4 bases, with 17 bases spanning the gap. Germline CDR1 reads MDHEN; CDR2 reads SYDVKM. The CDR3 region is CASLKLGGGTEAFF. CDR3 nucleotide sequence: TGTGCCAGCCTTAAATTGGGGGGGGGCACTGAAGCTTTCTTT. Together with reference TRBV28 and TRBJ1-1, the CDR3 gives the full variable domain: DVKVTQSSRYLVKRTGEKVFLECVQDMDHENMFWYRQDPGLGLRLIYFSYDVKMKEKGDIPEGYSVSREKKERFSLILESASTNQTSMYLCASLKLGGGTEAFFGQGTRLTVV.

The chain links TRBV29-1 to TRBJ2-3; 7 nucleotides line up with TRBD2. This CDR3 region has 14 residues. Per germline, CDR1 SQVTM and CDR2 ANQGSEA. Trimming at V came to 6 bases and at J to 2 bases, leaving 8 bases not matched to a gene. CDR3 in DNA: TGCAGCGTGGGCGGGAGACCATCCACAGATACGCAGTATTTT. Translated, it gives CSVGGRPSTDTQYF.

The chain employs TRBV5-1 and TRBJ2-1; 8 bases line up with TRBD1. Germline values: CDR1 SGHRS, CDR2 YFSETQ. V shed 4 bases and J 8 bases; nucleotides not matched to a gene: 17. The CDR3 extends over 17 amino acids. CDR3 sequence (DNA): TGCGCCAGCAGCCGTGCCGCGACAGGGGTTCCGTGGGATGAGCAGTTCTTC. It yields the protein CASSRAATGVPWDEQFF.

The V gene is TRBV28, the J gene TRBJ2-6, with D unclear. CDR1 is MDHEN and CDR2 is SYDVKM in the germline V gene. The CDR3 extends over 18 amino acids. V lost 2 bases and J 4 bases, leaving 18 bases between the germline ends. This CDR3 is CASSLIGALRIGANVLTF. The CDR3 nucleotides read TGTGCCAGCAGTTTAATCGGCGCCTTGAGGATCGGGGCCAACGTCCTGACTTTC.

A single count supports this clone. The rearrangement uses TRBV28 and TRBJ1-2; a possible D gene is TRBD1 (5 bases). Germline CDR1 reads MDHEN; CDR2 reads SYDVKM. This CDR3 has 14 residues. V was trimmed by 4 bases and J by 4 bases, leaving 13 bases between them. In nucleotides, the CDR3 is TGTGCCAGCAGTTCCCTGGGCAGGGCCTATGGCTACACCTTC. It yields the protein CASSSLGRAYGYTF.

This clone turned up a few times. The rearrangement joins TRBV5-4 to TRBJ1-6; the D is unclear. V shed 3 bases and J shed 0 bases, with 7 bases lying between them. CDR1 and CDR2 from the germline V gene are SGHNT and YYREEE (reference sequence). This CDR3 has 15 residues. The CDR3 nucleotides are TGTGCCAGCAGCTGGGCGGGCTCCTATAATTCACCCCTCCACTTT. The encoded protein is CASSWAGSYNSPLHF.

This chain connects TRBV11-2 to TRBJ1-2; maybe TRBD1 (5 bases). With 4 bases removed from V and 6 bases from J, the gap between germline ends came to 15 bases. Germline CDR1 is SGHAT and CDR2 is FQNNGV. The CDR3 spans 14 residues. CDR3 loop: CASSSGLLAHGYTF. The DNA of the CDR3 is TGTGCCAGCAGCTCGGGACTCCTTGCTCATGGCTACACCTTC.

The DNA of the CDR3 is TGTGCCAGTAGTTTAAGAAACGGACTAGCGGATTCCTACAATGAGCAGTTCTTC. Protein sequence: CASSLRNGLADSYNEQFF. The chain combines TRBV19 with TRBJ2-1; 10 bases align to TRBD2. This CDR3 comprises 18 residues. Germline trimming cut 5 bases from V and 1 base from J; bases unmatched to any gene: 11. From germline, CDR1 is LNHDA and CDR2 SQIVND (reference sequence).

The rearrangement joins TRBV9 to TRBJ1-1; no definite D call. CDR3 length equals 15 residues. V was shortened by 0 bases and J by 2 bases, with 11 bases between the two germline ends. CDR1 is SGDLS, CDR2 YYNGEE, per germline. The CDR3: CASSVARRENTEAFF. The CDR3 coding sequence is TGTGCCAGCAGCGTAGCACGCCGGGAAAACACTGAAGCTTTCTTT. Variable domain in full (rest from reference TRBV9 and TRBJ1-1): DSGVTQTPKHLITATGQRVTLRCSPRSGDLSVYWYQQSLDQGLQFLIQYYNGEERAKGNILERFSAQQFPDLHSELNLSSLELGDSALYFCASSVARRENTEAFFGQGTRLTVV.

V gene TRBV9 combines with J gene TRBJ1-1; D is undetermined. The CDR3 has 15 amino acids. Trimming pared 0 bases from V and 2 bases from J, leaving 11 bases between. Germline V lookup: CDR1 SGDLS, CDR2 YYNGEE. CDR3 sequence: CASSVDGRGNTEAFF. In DNA, the CDR3 is TGTGCCAGCAGCGTAGATGGACGGGGAAACACTGAAGCTTTCTTT.

This chain connects TRBV3-1 (or the pseudogene TRBV3-2) to TRBJ2-7; tentatively, D is TRBD1 (7 bases). V lost 0 bases, J lost 5 bases, and 11 bases lay in between. Germline assignment: CDR1 LGHDT and CDR2 YNNKEL (reference sequence). The CDR3 totals 14 residues. The CDR3 DNA reads TGTGCCAGCAGCCAAGACAGGGGGGTCAACGAGCAGTACTTC. It translates to CASSQDRGVNEQYF.